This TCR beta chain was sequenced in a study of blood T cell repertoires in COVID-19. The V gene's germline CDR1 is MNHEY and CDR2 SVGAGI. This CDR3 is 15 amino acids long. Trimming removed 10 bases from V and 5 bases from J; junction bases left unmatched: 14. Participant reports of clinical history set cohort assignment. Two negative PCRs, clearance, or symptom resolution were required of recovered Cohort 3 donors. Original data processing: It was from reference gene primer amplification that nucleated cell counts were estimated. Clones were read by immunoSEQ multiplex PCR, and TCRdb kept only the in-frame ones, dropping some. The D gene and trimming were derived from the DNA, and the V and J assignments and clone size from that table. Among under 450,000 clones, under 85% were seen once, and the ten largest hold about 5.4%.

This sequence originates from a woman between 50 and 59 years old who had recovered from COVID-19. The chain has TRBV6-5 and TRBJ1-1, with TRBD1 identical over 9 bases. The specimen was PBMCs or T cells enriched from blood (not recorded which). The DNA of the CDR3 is TGTGCCACCTCCGACAACAGGGGGCGGAAAACTGAAGCTTTCTTT. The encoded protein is CATSDNRGRKTEAFF.